Reported below is one TCR beta chain. Its antigen remains unidentified. This record comes from a study of T cell responses to AZD1222 COVID-19 vaccine. General observations from the study: Without day 14 samples, only post-peak T cell repertoires were studied. Mapped onto spike, vaccine-associated CD4 TCRs spanned it and were dominant at 160-218 and 743-854. Donor demographics were predominantly white British with a female majority; clonal diversity may be underestimated.

Profiled with immunoSEQ multiplex PCR; TCRdb holds only in-frame clones, not every one. Among 50,000 to 65,000 clones listed, 65% to 85% were seen once. Trimming cost V 0 bases and J 2 bases, with 11 bases left between them. The CDR3 runs to 15 residues. From germline, CDR1 is SGHTA and CDR2 FQGNSA. J is TRBJ2-7 and V is TRBV7-2, with D possibly being TRBD2 (6 bases). The specimen was peripheral blood, collected 28 days after the second AZD1222 dose. This receptor was taken from an adult who received the AZD1222 COVID-19 vaccine. The CDR3 DNA sequence: TGTGCCAGCAGCTTAGCGGGGGGTTCAACCTACGAGCAGTACTTC. Its protein product is CASSLAGGSTYEQYF.